This T cell receptor beta chain was captured in a study of shared clonotypes between healthy human individuals. Germline V gene lookup returns CDR1 SGHTA and CDR2 FQGTGA. V lost 4 bases and J lost 8; bases outside the gene matches: 7. The CDR3 totals 14 residues. Researchers partitioned CD4+ cells into CD45RA+ naive and CD45RA-negative memory subsets. Some clones are missing from TCRdb's copy, which holds only in-frame ones; the method was immunoSEQ multiplex PCR. This sample has a few million clones, with 93% found just once. The receptor was isolated from a man younger than 35 in good health. Some clones in this sample may be carry-over from other donors' samples. Material for sequencing was naive CD4+ T cells from PBMCs. As for subset: CD45RA+ positively selected. V gene TRBV7-3 combines with J gene TRBJ2-2; 7 bases are a match to TRBD2. The CDR3 here is CASSYTGTTGELFF. In DNA, the CDR3 is TGTGCCAGCAGCTATACCGGGACTACGGGGGAGCTGTTTTTT. The complete variable domain, with remaining parts taken from reference TRBV7-3 and TRBJ2-2, reads GAGVSQTPSNKVTEKGKYVELRCDPISGHTALYWYRQSLGQGPEFLIYFQGTGAADDSGLPNDRFFAVRPEGSVSTLKIQRTERGDSAVYLCASSYTGTTGELFFGEGSRLTVL.